The 12 T cell receptor beta chains below come from one sample, sequenced in a study of shared clonotypes between healthy human individuals. Positive CCR7 selection of CD45RO-negative cells yielded the naive CD8 cells, and terminally differentiated effector memory CD45RA+ cells were excluded. Here immunoSEQ multiplex PCR was the method, and the copy in TCRdb shows in-frame clones only, minus some. The table shows about 2.1 million clones, with around 93% occurring only once. The sample consisted of naive CD8+ T cells from PBMCs. All receptors derive from a man aged 18 to 30 in good health. Some clones in this sample may be carry-over from other donors' samples.

The chain recombines TRBV16 with TRBJ2-3; 7 bases fit TRBD1. V was pared by 0 bases and J by 1 base, with 7 bases of the junction left unmatched. Looked up from germline, CDR1 is KGHSY and CDR2 is FQNENV. The CDR3 extends over 17 amino acids. The CDR3 spells CASSQSPTGTGTDTQYF. The CDR3 region has the DNA TGTGCCAGCAGCCAATCCCCGACCGGGACAGGCACAGATACGCAGTATTTT. Combining the CDR3 with reference TRBV16 and TRBJ2-3 gives the whole variable domain GEEVAQTPKHLVRGEGQKAKLYCAPIKGHSYVFWYQQVLKNEFKFLISFQNENVFDETGMPKERFSAKCLPNSPCSLEIQATKLEDSAVYFCASSQSPTGTGTDTQYFGPGTRLTVL.

The V call is TRBV28, the J call TRBJ2-2; TRBD1 agrees at 7 bases. The germline CDR1 and CDR2 sequences are MDHEN and SYDVKM. Trimming removed 3 bases from V and 5 bases from J; junction bases left unmatched: 6. This CDR3 comprises 15 residues. CDR3 nucleotide sequence: TGTGCCAGCAGTTTCTTCGGACAGGAGACCGGGGAGCTGTTTTTT. As protein: CASSFFGQETGELFF.

This clone was detected only once. V usage is TRBV23-1 and J usage is TRBJ2-1; D remains ambiguous. TRBV23-1 is an open reading frame, and its role is uncertain. There are 16 residues in the CDR3. Trimming pared 0 bases from V and 7 bases from J, leaving 16 bases between. The CDR3: CASSQSFPRPRNEQFF. CDR3 in DNA: TGCGCCAGCAGTCAATCTTTTCCCAGGCCGAGGAATGAGCAGTTCTTC.

The genes are TRBV27 and TRBJ2-3; TRBD1 agrees at 9 bases. CDR3 length: 15 amino acids. Germline V gene sequence: CDR1 MNHEY, CDR2 SMNVEV (reference sequence). V lost 5 bases to trimming and J lost 5 bases; unmatched junction nucleotides: 8. The CDR3 DNA follows: TGTGCCAGCAGTAGGCGGGACAGGGCGGGAGATACGCAGTATTTT. It specifies CASSRRDRAGDTQYF.

The chain carries TRBV27 and TRBJ2-1; D gene uncertain. With 3 bases removed from V and 6 bases from J, the gap between germline ends came to 9 bases. CDR3 length equals 13 residues. Germline lookup yields CDR1 MNHEY and CDR2 SMNVEV (reference sequence). The CDR3, as DNA: TGTGCCAGCAGTTTTGAACCAAGCAATGAGCAGTTCTTC. This translates into CASSFEPSNEQFF.

The chain links TRBV18 to TRBJ2-1; perhaps D is TRBD1 or TRBD2 (5 bases each). The CDR3 length is 19 residues. V was cut by 4 bases and J by 0 bases, with 22 bases left in between. Germline V gives CDR1 KGHSH, CDR2 LQKENI. CDR3 DNA sequence: TGTGCCAGCTCACAACGGGACCGTAAATCCTGGGGCTCCTACAATGAGCAGTTCTTC. This translates into CASSQRDRKSWGSYNEQFF.

The V call is TRBV4-1, the J call TRBJ2-7; 7 nucleotides agree with TRBD1. The CDR3 runs to 13 residues. The V and J ends lost 4 bases and 6 bases, in that order; junction bases with no gene match: 6. CDR1 is MGHRA, CDR2 YSYEKL, per germline. The DNA of the CDR3 is TGCGCCAGCAGCCCAAAAGGGGGCTCCGAGCAGTACTTC. Translation gives CASSPKGGSEQYF.

The chain combines TRBV29-1 with TRBJ2-7; D might be TRBD2 (5 bases). The germline CDR1 and CDR2 sequences are SQVTM and ANQGSEA. The CDR3 runs to 15 residues. V was cut by 7 bases and J by 2 bases, with 21 bases left in between. The CDR3 is CSASGAGSLPYEQYF. CDR3 in DNA: TGCAGCGCAAGCGGCGCGGGCTCTCTTCCCTACGAGCAGTACTTC.

This clone was found once. This chain uses TRBV9 with TRBJ2-2, with 12 bases aligning to TRBD2. Germline CDR1 reads SGDLS; CDR2 reads YYNGEE. V lost 3 bases and J lost 4; bases outside the gene matches: 4. The CDR3 contains 16 residues. The CDR3 DNA sequence: TGTGCCAGCAGCGCCTGGACTAGCGGGATCACCGGGGAGCTGTTTTTT. This sequence encodes CASSAWTSGITGELFF.

The V and J genes are TRBV5-6 and TRBJ2-5, with TRBD2 identical over 9 bases. Germline V gene data show CDR1 as SGHDT and CDR2 as YYEEEE. Trimming removed 3 bases from V and 7 bases from J; junction bases left unmatched: 16. The CDR3 sequence is 17 residues long. The CDR3 DNA reads TGTGCCAGCAGCTCGCCCCTCTCGGCGGGAGGGCGCAGGACCCAGTACTTC. This gives the protein CASSSPLSAGGRRTQYF. The variable domain in full, completed from reference TRBV5-6 and TRBJ2-5, reads DAGVTQSPTHLIKTRGQQVTLRCSPKSGHDTVSWYQQALGQGPQFIFQYYEEEERQRGNFPDRFSGHQFPNYSSELNVNALLLGDSALYLCASSSPLSAGGRRTQYFGPGTRLLVL.

CDR3 sequence (DNA): TGTGCCAGCAGCTTAGTTGAGACTAGCGGGAGGCGGCCCTACGAGCAGTACTTC. Encoded protein: CASSLVETSGRRPYEQYF. The chain combines TRBV7-8 with TRBJ2-7; 13 bases match TRBD2. Germline CDR1 is SGHVS and CDR2 is FQNEAQ. The junction had 8 bases not matched to a gene; V was cut back by 1 base and J by 2 bases. CDR3 size: 18 residues.

The chain combines TRBV11-2 with TRBJ1-2; D might be TRBD1 (5 bases). The CDR3 contains 13 residues. V lost 1 base and J 4 bases, leaving 7 bases between the germline ends. Germline CDR1 and CDR2: SGHAT and FQNNGV. Here the CDR3 DNA reads TGTGCCAGCAGCTTAGGACAGCCCTATGGCTACACCTTC. It translates to CASSLGQPYGYTF.